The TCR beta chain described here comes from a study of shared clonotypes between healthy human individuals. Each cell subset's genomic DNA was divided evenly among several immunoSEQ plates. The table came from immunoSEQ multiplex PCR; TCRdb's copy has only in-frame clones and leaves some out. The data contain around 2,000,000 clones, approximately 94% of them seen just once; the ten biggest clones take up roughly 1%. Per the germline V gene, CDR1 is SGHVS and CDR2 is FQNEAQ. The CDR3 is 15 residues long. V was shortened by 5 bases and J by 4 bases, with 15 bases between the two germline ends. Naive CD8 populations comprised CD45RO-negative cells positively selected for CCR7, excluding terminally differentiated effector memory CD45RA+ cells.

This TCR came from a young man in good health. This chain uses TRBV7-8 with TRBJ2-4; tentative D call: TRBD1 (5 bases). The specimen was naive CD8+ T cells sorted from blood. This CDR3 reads CASSPPQDTKNIQYF. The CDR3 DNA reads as TGTGCCAGCAGCCCACCCCAGGACACGAAAAACATTCAGTACTTC. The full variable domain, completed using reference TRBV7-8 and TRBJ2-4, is GAGVSQSPRYKVAKRGQDVALRCDPISGHVSLFWYQQALGQGPEFLTYFQNEAQLDKSGLPSDRFFAERPEGSVSTLKIQRTQQEDSAVYLCASSPPQDTKNIQYFGAGTRLSVL.